The 9 T cell receptor beta chains listed next were all sequenced from one sample in a study of T-cell reconstitution after alpha-beta-depleted transplantation in children. Construction of the TCRbeta library involved unique molecular identifiers. TCRdb redid the calling of the PCR reads with MiXCR, one entry per CDR3 protein. The sample has under 250,000 distinct CDR3 sequences, roughly 25% seen once; the top ten hold about 5%. The input for sequencing was PBMCs, mostly from graft donor cells, taken 360 days after TCRalphabeta/CD19-depleted stem cell transplant. Receptors were obtained from a female patient younger than 10 who had a stem cell transplant for congenital amegakaryocytic thrombocytopenia, so the T cells may come from the graft donor.

This clonotype has only a few counts. The rearrangement uses TRBV5-1 and TRBJ2-1; 15 bases match TRBD2. CDR3 length: 17 residues. The junction had 6 bases not matched to a gene; V was cut back by 4 bases and J by 4 bases. In germline, CDR1 is SGHRS, CDR2 YFSETQ. The CDR3 here is CASSPGLAGGRYNEQFF. The CDR3 bases are TGCGCCAGCAGCCCGGGACTAGCGGGAGGACGGTACAATGAGCAGTTCTTC.

The rearrangement joins TRBV4-1 to TRBJ2-1; 7 bases line up with TRBD1. Germline V gene data show CDR1 as MGHRA and CDR2 as YSYEKL. The CDR3 is 13 residues long. Unmatched junction bases numbered 4, after V lost 8 bases and J lost 3 bases. The CDR3 sequence is CASAGTVYNEQFF. DNA of the CDR3: TGCGCCAGCGCCGGGACAGTCTACAATGAGCAGTTCTTC.

The chain uses TRBV11-2 and TRBJ2-1, with TRBD2 matching over 8 bases. Germline-derived CDR1 and CDR2 are SGHAT and FQNNGV. V gave up 6 bases and J gave up 0 bases; unmatched junction bases: 19. CDR3 length: 20 amino acids. In DNA, the CDR3 is TGTGCCAGCAGTTCCGGGGGCGGGGGGCGACCACCGGCCTCCTACAATGAGCAGTTCTTC. It translates to CASSSGGGGRPPASYNEQFF.

This clonotype was recorded at least ten times. The rearrangement joins TRBV5-1 to TRBJ1-4, with a tentative D call TRBD1 (5 bases). The CDR3 totals 16 residues. From germline, CDR1 is SGHRS and CDR2 YFSETQ. Between the trimmed V and J ends, which lost 0 bases and 4 bases, there was a span of 13 bases. Here the CDR3 reads CASSLVSGLGNEKLFF. As DNA, the CDR3 is TGCGCCAGCAGCTTGGTTTCGGGACTCGGTAATGAAAAACTGTTTTTT.

This chain connects TRBV12-3 or TRBV12-4 to TRBJ2-1; 11 nucleotides align to TRBD2. This CDR3 has 15 residues. V trimming: 5 bases; J trimming: 8 bases; junction bases outside the gene matches: 8. This CDR3 reads CASSPNSGGAYEQFF. Here the CDR3 DNA reads TGTGCCAGCAGTCCGAATAGCGGGGGGGCTTATGAGCAGTTCTTC.

V is TRBV20-1 and J is TRBJ1-1; TRBD1 aligns across 8 bases. The V and J ends lost 7 bases and 0 bases, in that order; junction bases with no gene match: 10. The CDR3 runs to 15 residues. Germline loops: CDR1 DFQATT, CDR2 SNEGSKA (reference sequence). The CDR3 bases are TGCAGTGGGAACAGGGGGTTATTAATGAACACTGAAGCTTTCTTT. Amino acid sequence: CSGNRGLLMNTEAFF.

Concerning this clonotype itself: The CDR3 end shows no conserved phenylalanine or tryptophan, and so a read error is likely. The chain has TRBV5-1 and TRBJ2-7; TRBD1 matches at 9 bases. CDR1 and CDR2 from the germline V gene are SGHRS and YFSETQ. CDR3 size: 14 residues. V trimming: 3 bases; J trimming: 4 bases; junction bases outside the gene matches: 5. DNA for the CDR3: TGCGCCAGCAGCTGGAGGACAGGGGAATACGAGCAGTACTTA. This translates into CASSWRTGEYEQYL.

This clonotype was observed many times. The V call is TRBV20-1, the J call TRBJ2-4, with D perhaps matching TRBD2 (5 bases). Germline V gene sequence: CDR1 DFQATT, CDR2 SNEGSKA (reference sequence). This CDR3 contains 14 residues. Trimming took off 3 bases at V and 6 bases at J, with 15 bases between the two ends. This CDR3 is CSASRTREGNIQYF. The CDR3 nucleotides read TGCAGTGCTAGTAGGACTCGGGAAGGAAACATTCAGTACTTC.

In its sample, this clonotype was seen a few times. The V call is TRBV20-1, the J call TRBJ1-1, with D tentatively TRBD1 (6 bases). The CDR3 is 14 amino acids. Germline lookup yields CDR1 DFQATT and CDR2 SNEGSKA (reference sequence). Trimming shortened V by 3 bases and J by 5 bases, and 16 bases separated the two germline ends. The CDR3: CSASLFRGGTEAFF. The CDR3 DNA sequence: TGCAGTGCTAGCCTGTTTAGGGGGGGAACTGAAGCTTTCTTT.